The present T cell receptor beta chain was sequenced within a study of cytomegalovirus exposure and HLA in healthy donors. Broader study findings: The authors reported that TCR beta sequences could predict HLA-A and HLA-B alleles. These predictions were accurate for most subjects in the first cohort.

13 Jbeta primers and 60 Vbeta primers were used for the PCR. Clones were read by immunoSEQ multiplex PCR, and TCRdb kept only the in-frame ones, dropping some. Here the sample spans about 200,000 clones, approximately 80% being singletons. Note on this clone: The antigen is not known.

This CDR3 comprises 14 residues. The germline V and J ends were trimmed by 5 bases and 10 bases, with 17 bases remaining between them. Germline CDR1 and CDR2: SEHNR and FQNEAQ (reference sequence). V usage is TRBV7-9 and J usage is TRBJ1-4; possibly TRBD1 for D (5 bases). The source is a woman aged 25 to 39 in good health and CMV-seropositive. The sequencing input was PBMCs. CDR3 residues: CASSTSGDYRKLFF. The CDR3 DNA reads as TGTGCCAGCAGCACTTCGGGGGATTATCGAAAACTGTTTTTT.